This T cell receptor (beta chain) was observed in a study of blood T cell repertoires in COVID-19. The repertoire was sequenced with immunoSEQ multiplex PCR; TCRdb's copy has only in-frame clones and lacks some. The top ten clones hold 6% to 8% of a sample with about 200,000 clones, roughly 80% of them seen once. This clonotype originated in a man aged 40-55 years who had recovered from COVID-19. Input material: PBMCs or T cells enriched from blood (not recorded which).

CDR3 amino acids: CASSLEKGRTEAFF. CDR3 coding DNA: TGTGCCAGCAGCTTAGAGAAAGGGAGGACTGAAGCTTTCTTT. J is TRBJ1-1 and V is TRBV7-2; D is unclear. With 1 base removed from V and 5 bases from J, the gap between germline ends came to 11 bases. CDR3 length equals 14 residues. The germline CDR1 and CDR2 sequences are SGHTA and FQGNSA.